This TCR beta chain emerged from a study of Ad26.COV2.S vaccination and SARS-CoV-2 variants. Treatment noted: some 20 received Ad26.COV2.S at low or high dose, single or two shots; a few received placebo; per-sample allocation not given. Following the first vaccine or placebo injection, samples were taken on day 63. It was an adult aged 18-55 years in Boston who was the donor. Measured with immunoSEQ multiplex PCR; TCRdb has only the in-frame clones, and not every one. The data contain about 440,000 clones, about 90% of them singletons. Trimming removed 10 bases at V and 4 bases at J, with 14 bases between. This CDR3 has 13 amino acids. CDR1 MNHEY and CDR2 SVGAGI come from the germline V gene.

The material was peripheral blood, obtained in a trial of Ad26.COV2.S vaccine versus placebo. The genes are TRBV6-5 and TRBJ1-5, with a weak D call TRBD1 (5 bases). The source is a person between 18 and 65 years old who received the Ad26.COV2.S COVID-19 vaccine or a placebo. The CDR3 protein is CATDSFMNQPQHF. CDR3 in DNA: TGTGCCACCGACAGCTTTATGAATCAGCCCCAGCATTTT.